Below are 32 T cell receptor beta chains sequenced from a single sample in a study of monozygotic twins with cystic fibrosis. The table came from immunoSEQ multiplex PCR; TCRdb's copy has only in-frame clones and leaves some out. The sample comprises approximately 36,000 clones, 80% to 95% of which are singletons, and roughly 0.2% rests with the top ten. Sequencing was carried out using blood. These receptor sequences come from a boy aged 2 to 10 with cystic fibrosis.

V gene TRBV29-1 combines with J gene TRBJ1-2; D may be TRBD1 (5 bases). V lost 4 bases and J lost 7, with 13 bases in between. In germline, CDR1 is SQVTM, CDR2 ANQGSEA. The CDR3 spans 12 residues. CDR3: CSVVGRVGGYTF. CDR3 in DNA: TGCAGCGTTGTGGGCAGGGTGGGTGGCTACACCTTC.

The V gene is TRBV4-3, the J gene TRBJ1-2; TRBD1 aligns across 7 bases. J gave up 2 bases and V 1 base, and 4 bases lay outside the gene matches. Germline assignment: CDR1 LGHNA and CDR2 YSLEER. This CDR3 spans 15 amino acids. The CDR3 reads CASSQVADRNYGYTF. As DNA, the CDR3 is TGCGCCAGCAGCCAAGTTGCGGACAGGAACTATGGCTACACCTTC.

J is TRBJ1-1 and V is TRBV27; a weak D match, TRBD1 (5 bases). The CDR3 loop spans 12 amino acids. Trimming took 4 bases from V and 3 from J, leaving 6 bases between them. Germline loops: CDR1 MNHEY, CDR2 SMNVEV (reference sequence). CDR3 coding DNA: TGTGCCAGCAGTTCAGGGTACACTGAAGCTTTCTTT. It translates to CASSSGYTEAFF.

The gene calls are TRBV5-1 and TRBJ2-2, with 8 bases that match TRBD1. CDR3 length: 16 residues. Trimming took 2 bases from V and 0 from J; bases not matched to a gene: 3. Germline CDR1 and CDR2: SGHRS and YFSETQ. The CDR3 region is CASSFQTGANTGELFF. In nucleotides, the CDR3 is TGCGCCAGCAGCTTCCAGACAGGGGCGAACACCGGGGAGCTGTTTTTT.

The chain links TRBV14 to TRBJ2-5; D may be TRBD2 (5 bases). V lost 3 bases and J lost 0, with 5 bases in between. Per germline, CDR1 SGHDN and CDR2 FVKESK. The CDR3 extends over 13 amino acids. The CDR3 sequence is CASSQRDQETQYF. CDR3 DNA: TGTGCCAGCAGCCAGAGGGACCAAGAGACCCAGTACTTC.

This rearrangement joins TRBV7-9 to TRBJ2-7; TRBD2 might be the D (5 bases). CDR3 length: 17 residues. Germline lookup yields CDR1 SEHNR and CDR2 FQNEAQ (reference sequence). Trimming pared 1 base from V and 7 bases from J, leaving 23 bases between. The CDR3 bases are TGTGCCAGCAGCTTAGGTCCCCGGGGATCCCGCGACCATGAGCAGTACTTC. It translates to CASSLGPRGSRDHEQYF.

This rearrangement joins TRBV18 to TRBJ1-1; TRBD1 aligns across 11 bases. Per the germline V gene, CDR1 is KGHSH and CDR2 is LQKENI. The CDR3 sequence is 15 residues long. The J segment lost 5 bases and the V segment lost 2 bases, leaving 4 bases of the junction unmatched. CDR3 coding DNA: TGTGCCAGCTCACCAGGGACAGGGGGAAGGACTGAAGCTTTCTTT. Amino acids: CASSPGTGGRTEAFF.

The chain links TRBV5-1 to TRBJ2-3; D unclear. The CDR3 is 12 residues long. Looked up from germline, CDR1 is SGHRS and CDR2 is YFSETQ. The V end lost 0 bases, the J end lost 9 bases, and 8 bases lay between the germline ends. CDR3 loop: CASSLVRGTQYF. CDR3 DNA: TGCGCCAGCAGCTTGGTGCGTGGGACGCAGTATTTT.

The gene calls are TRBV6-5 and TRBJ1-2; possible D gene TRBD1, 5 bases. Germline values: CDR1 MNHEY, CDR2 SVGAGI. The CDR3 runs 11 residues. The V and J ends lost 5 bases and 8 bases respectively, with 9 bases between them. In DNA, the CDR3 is TGTGCCAGCAGTCGGGGGGAAGGCTACACCTTC. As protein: CASSRGEGYTF.

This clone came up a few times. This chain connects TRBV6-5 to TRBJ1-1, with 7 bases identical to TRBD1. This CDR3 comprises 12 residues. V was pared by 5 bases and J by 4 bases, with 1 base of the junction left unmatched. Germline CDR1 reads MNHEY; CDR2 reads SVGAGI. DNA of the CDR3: TGTGCCAGCAGTGACAGGGCCACTGAAGCTTTCTTT. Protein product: CASSDRATEAFF.

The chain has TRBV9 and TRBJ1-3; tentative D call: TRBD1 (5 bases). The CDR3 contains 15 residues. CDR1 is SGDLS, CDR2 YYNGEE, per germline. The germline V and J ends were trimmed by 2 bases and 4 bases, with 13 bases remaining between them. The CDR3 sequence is CASSVQGAVGNTIYF. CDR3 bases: TGTGCCAGCAGCGTTCAGGGAGCTGTCGGAAACACCATATATTTT. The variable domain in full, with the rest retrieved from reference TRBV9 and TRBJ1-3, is DSGVTQTPKHLITATGQRVTLRCSPRSGDLSVYWYQQSLDQGLQFLIQYYNGEERAKGNILERFSAQQFPDLHSELNLSSLELGDSALYFCASSVQGAVGNTIYFGEGSWLTVV.

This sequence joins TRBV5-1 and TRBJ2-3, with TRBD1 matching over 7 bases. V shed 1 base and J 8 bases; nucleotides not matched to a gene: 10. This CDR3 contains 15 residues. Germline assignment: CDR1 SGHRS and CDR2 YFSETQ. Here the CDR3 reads CASSLPGTDSGTQYF. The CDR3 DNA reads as TGCGCCAGCAGCTTGCCGGGGACAGATTCGGGTACGCAGTATTTT.

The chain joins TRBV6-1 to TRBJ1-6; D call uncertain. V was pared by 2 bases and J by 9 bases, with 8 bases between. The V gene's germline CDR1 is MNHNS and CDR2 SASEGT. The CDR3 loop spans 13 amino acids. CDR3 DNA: TGTGCCAGCAGTGAACCCGTATTTTCACCCCTCCACTTT. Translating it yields CASSEPVFSPLHF.

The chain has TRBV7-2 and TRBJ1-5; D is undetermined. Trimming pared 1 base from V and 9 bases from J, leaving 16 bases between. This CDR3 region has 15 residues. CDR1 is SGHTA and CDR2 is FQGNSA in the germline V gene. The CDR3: CASSLDVGNLWPQHF. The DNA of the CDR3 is TGTGCCAGCAGCTTAGATGTCGGAAACTTGTGGCCCCAGCATTTT.

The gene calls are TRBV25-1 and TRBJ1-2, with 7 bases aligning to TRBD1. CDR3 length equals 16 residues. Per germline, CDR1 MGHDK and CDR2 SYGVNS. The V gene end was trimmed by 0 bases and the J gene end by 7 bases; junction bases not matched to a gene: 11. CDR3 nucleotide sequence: TGTGCCAGCAGTGAATATGGAGACAGGGATTGGGGTGGCTACACCTTC. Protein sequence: CASSEYGDRDWGGYTF.

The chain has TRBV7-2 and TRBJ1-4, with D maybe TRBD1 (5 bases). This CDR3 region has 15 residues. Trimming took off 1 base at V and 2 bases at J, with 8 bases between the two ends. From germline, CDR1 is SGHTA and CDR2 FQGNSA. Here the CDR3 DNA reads TGTGCCAGCAGCTTAGAGGGGTTGACTAATGAAAAACTGTTTTTT. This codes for CASSLEGLTNEKLFF.

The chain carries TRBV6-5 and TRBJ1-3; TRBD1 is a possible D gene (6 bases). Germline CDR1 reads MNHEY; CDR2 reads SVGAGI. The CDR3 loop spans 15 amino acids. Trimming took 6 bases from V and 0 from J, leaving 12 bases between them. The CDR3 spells CASSTDSRSGNTIYF. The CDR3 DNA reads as TGTGCCAGCAGCACGGACAGCCGCTCTGGAAACACCATATATTTT.

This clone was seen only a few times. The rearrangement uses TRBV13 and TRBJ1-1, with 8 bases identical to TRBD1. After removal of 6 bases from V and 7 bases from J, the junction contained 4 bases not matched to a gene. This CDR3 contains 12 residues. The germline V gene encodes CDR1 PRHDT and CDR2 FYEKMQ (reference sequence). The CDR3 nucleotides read TGTGCCAGCAGTCCCGGACAGGGTGAAGCTTTCTTT. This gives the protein CASSPGQGEAFF.

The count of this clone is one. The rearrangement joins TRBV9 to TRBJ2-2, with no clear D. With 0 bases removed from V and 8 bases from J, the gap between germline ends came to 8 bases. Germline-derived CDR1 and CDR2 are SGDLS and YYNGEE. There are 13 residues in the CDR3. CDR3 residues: CASSVDGEGELFF. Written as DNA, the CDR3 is TGTGCCAGCAGCGTAGATGGGGAAGGGGAGCTGTTTTTT.

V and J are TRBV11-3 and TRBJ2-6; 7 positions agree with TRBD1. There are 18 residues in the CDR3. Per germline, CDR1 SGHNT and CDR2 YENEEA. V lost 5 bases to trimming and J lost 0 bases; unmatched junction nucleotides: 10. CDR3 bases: TGTGCCAGCAGCCACAAAGGGGGCCACAGCTCTGGGGCCAACGTCCTGACTTTC. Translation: CASSHKGGHSSGANVLTF.

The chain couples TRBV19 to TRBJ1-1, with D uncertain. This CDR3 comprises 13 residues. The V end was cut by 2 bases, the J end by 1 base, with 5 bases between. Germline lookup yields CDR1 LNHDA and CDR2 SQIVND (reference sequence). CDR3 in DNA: TGTGCCAGTAGTATACAGGCGAACACTGAAGCTTTCTTT. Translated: CASSIQANTEAFF.

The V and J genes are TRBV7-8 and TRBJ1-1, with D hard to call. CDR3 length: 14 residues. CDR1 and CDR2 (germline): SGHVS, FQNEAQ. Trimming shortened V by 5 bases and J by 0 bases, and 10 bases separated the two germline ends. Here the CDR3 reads CASSNGEMNTEAFF. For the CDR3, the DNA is TGTGCCAGCAGCAACGGGGAGATGAACACTGAAGCTTTCTTT.

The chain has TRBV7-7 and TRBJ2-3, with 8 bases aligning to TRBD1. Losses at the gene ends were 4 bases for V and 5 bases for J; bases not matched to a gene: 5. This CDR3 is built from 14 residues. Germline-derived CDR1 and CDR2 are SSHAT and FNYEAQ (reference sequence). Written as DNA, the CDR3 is TGTGCCAGCAGCTACGGACAGGGAGGAGATACGCAGTATTTT. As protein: CASSYGQGGDTQYF.

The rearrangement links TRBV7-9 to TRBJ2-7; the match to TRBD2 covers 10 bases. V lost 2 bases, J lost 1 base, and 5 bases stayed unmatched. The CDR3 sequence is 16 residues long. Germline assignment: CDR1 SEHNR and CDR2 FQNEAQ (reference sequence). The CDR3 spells CASSLSSGGPSYEQYF. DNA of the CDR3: TGTGCCAGCAGCTTATCTAGCGGGGGCCCTTCCTACGAGCAGTACTTC.

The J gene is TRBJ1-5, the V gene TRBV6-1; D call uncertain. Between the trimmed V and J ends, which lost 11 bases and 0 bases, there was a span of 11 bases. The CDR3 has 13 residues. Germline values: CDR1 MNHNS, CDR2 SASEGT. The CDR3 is CASSTYSNQPQHF. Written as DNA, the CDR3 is TGTGCCTCCAGCACGTATAGCAATCAGCCCCAGCATTTT.

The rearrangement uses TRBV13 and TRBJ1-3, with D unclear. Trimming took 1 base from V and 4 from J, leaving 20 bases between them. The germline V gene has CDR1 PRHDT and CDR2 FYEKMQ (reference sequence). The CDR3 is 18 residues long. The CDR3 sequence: CASSLVPRWAGSGNTIYF. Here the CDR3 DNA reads TGTGCCAGCAGCTTAGTACCTCGGTGGGCAGGCAGCGGAAACACCATATATTTT.

The CDR3 sequence is CASSLSPQFGSSNQPQHF. In nucleotides, the CDR3 is TGTGCCAGCAGCCTAAGCCCCCAATTTGGGTCGAGCAATCAGCCCCAGCATTTT. The V call is TRBV7-6, the J call TRBJ1-5; D gene unclear. V lost 5 bases to trimming and J lost 1 base, with 21 bases between them. This CDR3 has 18 residues. From germline, CDR1 is SGHVS and CDR2 FNYEAQ.

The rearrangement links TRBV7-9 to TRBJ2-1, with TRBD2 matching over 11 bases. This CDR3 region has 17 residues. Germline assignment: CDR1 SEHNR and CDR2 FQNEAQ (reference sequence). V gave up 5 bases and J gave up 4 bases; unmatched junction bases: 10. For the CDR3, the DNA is TGTGCCAGCAGCCCCACTAGCGGGGGAACCTCATACAATGAGCAGTTCTTC. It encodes CASSPTSGGTSYNEQFF. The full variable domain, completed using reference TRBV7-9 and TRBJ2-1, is DTGVSQNPRHKITKRGQNVTFRCDPISEHNRLYWYRQTLGQGPEFLTYFQNEAQLEKSRLLSDRFSAERPKGSFSTLEIQRTEQGDSAMYLCASSPTSGGTSYNEQFFGPGTRLTVL.

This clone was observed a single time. Here the CDR3 DNA reads TGCGCCAGCAGCCAAGCCGCGGACAGGGCCAACTATGGCTACACCTTC. This gives the protein CASSQAADRANYGYTF. The chain couples TRBV4-3 to TRBJ1-2, with 8 bases aligning to TRBD1. Losses at the gene ends were 1 base for V and 2 bases for J; bases not matched to a gene: 6. The CDR3 contains 16 residues. Germline loops: CDR1 LGHNA, CDR2 YSLEER.

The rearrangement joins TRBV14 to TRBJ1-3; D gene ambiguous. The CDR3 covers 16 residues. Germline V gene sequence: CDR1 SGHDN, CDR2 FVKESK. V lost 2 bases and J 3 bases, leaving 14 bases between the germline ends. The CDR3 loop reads CASSQLPGAFGNTIYF. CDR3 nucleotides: TGTGCCAGCAGCCAACTGCCCGGCGCTTTTGGAAACACCATATATTTT. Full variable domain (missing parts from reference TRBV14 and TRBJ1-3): EAGVTQFPSHSVIEKGQTVTLRCDPISGHDNLYWYRRVMGKEIKFLLHFVKESKQDESGMPNNRFLAERTGGTYSTLKVQPAELEDSGVYFCASSQLPGAFGNTIYFGEGSWLTVV.

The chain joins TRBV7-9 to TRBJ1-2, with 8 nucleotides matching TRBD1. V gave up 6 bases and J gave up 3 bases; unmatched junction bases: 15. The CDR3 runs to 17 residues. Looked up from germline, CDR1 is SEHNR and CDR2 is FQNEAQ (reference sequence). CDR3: CASSSGSPGGRDYGYTF. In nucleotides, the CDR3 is TGTGCCAGCAGTTCTGGTTCCCCAGGGGGCAGGGACTATGGCTACACCTTC.

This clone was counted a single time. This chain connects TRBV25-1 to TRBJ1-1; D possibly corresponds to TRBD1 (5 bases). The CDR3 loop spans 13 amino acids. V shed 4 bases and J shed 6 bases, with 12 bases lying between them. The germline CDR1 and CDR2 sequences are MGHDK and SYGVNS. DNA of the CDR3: TGTGCCAGCAGTGCCCCGGGACTGTCTGAAGCTTTCTTT. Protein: CASSAPGLSEAFF.